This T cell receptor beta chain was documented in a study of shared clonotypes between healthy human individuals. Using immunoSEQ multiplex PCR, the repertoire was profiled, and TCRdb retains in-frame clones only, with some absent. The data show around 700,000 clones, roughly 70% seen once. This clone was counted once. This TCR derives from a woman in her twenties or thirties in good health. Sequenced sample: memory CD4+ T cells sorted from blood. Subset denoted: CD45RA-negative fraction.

The CDR3 loop is CASSFAGTSTDTQYF. The CDR3 nucleotides read TGTGCCAGCAGTTTTGCTGGGACTAGCACAGATACGCAGTATTTT. V and J are TRBV28 and TRBJ2-3, with a tentative D call TRBD2 (6 bases). Germline V gene data show CDR1 as MDHEN and CDR2 as SYDVKM. There are 15 residues in the CDR3. V was pared by 3 bases and J by 0 bases, with 10 bases between.